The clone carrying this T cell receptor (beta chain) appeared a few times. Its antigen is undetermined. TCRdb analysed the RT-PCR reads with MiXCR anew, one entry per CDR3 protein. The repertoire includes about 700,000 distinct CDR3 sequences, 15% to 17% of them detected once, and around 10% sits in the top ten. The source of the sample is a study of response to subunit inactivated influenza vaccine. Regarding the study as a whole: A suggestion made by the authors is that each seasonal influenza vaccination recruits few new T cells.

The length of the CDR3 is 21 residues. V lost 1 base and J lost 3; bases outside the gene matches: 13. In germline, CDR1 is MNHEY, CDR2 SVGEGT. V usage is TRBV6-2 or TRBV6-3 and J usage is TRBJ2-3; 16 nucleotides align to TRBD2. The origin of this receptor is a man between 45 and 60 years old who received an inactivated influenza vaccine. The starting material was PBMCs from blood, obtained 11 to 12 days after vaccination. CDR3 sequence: CASSYLPGLAGGLGWTDTQYF. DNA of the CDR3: TGTGCCAGCAGTTACTTACCGGGACTAGCGGGGGGGCTTGGTTGGACAGATACGCAGTATTTT.